At least ten counts were recorded for the clone carrying this T cell receptor beta chain. V was cut by 5 bases and J by 1 base, with 11 bases left in between. The length of the CDR3 is 14 residues. Germline V gene data show CDR1 as MNHEY and CDR2 as SVGAGI. The source of the sample is a study of kidney transplant recipient with SARS-CoV-2 infection. Each CDR3 protein is one row after TCRdb ran MiXCR on the reads. The data hold fewer than 250,000 distinct CDR3 sequences, with under 30% observed a single time. The starting material was a blood sample, obtained at baseline and on day 111 from a kidney transplant recipient. This TCR derives from a male patient younger than 45 who had COVID-19 and was a kidney transplant recipient. The graft donor may have contributed some T cells. This chain joins TRBV6-5 and TRBJ2-5, with D perhaps TRBD1 or TRBD2 (5 bases each). The CDR3 is CASSPPGSQETQYF. CDR3 sequence (DNA): TGTGCCAGCAGTCCGCCAGGGAGCCAAGAGACCCAGTACTTC.